Included here is one T cell receptor (beta chain) sequence, with context. Its antigen is still unknown. PCR amplification relied on 60 Vbeta primers (plus 13 Jbeta primers). Here immunoSEQ multiplex PCR was the method, and the copy in TCRdb shows in-frame clones only, minus some. The sample totals 50,000 to 80,000 clones. The CDR3 runs 14 residues. After removal of 0 bases from V and 5 bases from J, the junction contained 0 bases not matched to a gene. Germline values: CDR1 MGHDK, CDR2 SYGVNS. The data originate from a study of cytomegalovirus exposure and HLA in healthy donors. General study points: Specificity of three CMV-associated chains for CMV antigens was verified in vitro.

The receptor was isolated from a woman in her late teens or twenties in good health and CMV-seronegative. The specimen sequenced was PBMCs. The chain is built from TRBV25-1 and TRBJ2-2; 7 bases fit TRBD1. CDR3 sequence reads: CASSEYRGTGELFF. The CDR3 coding sequence is TGTGCCAGCAGTGAATACAGGGGGACCGGGGAGCTGTTTTTT. Using reference TRBV25-1 and TRBJ2-2 for the parts outside the CDR3, the full variable domain is EADIYQTPRYLVIGTGKKITLECSQTMGHDKMYWYQQDPGMELHLIHYSYGVNSTEKGDLSSESTVSRIRTEHFPLTLESARPSHTSQYLCASSEYRGTGELFFGEGSRLTVL.